Sequencing of this TCR beta chain was carried out in a study of shared clonotypes between healthy human individuals. Overall study context: Donors were a couple of women and a few men aged 18 to 49. For every donor, three CD4 naive, three CD4 memory, two CD8 naive and one CD8 memory plates were used.

Terminally differentiated effector memory CD45RA+ cells were excluded from the naive CD8 cells, which were CD45RO-negative and positively selected for CCR7. This clone was counted only a few times. There are 14 residues in the CDR3. The V end was cut by 3 bases, the J end by 2 bases, with 10 bases between. Germline V gives CDR1 SGHDN, CDR2 FVKESK. Repertoires were generated with immunoSEQ multiplex PCR, while TCRdb's copy carries only in-frame clones and drops some. The sample lists more than 600,000 clones, 92% occurring once. This TCR derives from a young man in good health. Sequencing was done on a sample of naive CD8+ T cells sorted from blood. The rearrangement uses TRBV14 and TRBJ1-2, with D unresolved. CDR3 region: CASSHIDGNYGYTF. Written as DNA, the CDR3 is TGTGCCAGCAGCCATATTGACGGAAACTATGGCTACACCTTC.